Below, one T cell receptor beta chain is given with its context. These data are taken from a study of blood T cell repertoires in COVID-19. Germline V CDR1 and CDR2: KGHSH, LQKENI. The CDR3 is made up of 15 amino acids. V was pared by 6 bases and J by 4 bases, with 7 bases of the junction left unmatched. In the original processing: Cell counts per sample came from amplifying reference gene primers. Libraries were prepared by immunoSEQ multiplex PCR; TCRdb keeps only in-frame clonotypes and omits some of them. V and J calls and clone size are copied from that table; D and trimming were computed from the DNA. The table shows approximately 230,000 clones, with 90% to 95% occurring only once.

What was sequenced was PBMCs or T cells enriched from blood (not recorded which). The J gene is TRBJ1-1, the V gene TRBV18; 11 bases line up with TRBD1. The origin of this receptor is a woman aged 18-29 years who had recovered from COVID-19. The CDR3 nucleotides are TGTGCCAGCTCCTGGTCCGGGACAGGGGGCACTGAAGCTTTCTTT. This translates into CASSWSGTGGTEAFF.